This is a list of T cell receptor beta chains from one sample in a study of blood T cell repertoires in COVID-19. Here immunoSEQ multiplex PCR was the method, and the copy in TCRdb shows in-frame clones only, minus some. This table has 350,000 or so clones, roughly 90% appearing once. The sequencing input was PBMCs or T cells enriched from blood (not recorded which). The source is a woman aged 30 to 39 who had recovered from COVID-19. CDR3s include the opening cysteine and the closing phenylalanine or tryptophan.

length	V	J	CDR3
16	TRBV5-5	TRBJ1-1	CASSLGGLGMNTEAFF
17	TRBV6-1	TRBJ1-6	CASSAFAGPRSDSPLHF
17	TRBV7-4	TRBJ1-5	CASTPPGDRLSNQPQHF
14	TRBV6-5	TRBJ2-7	CASSPGQGSYEQYF
17	TRBV9	TRBJ2-1	CASSAAQGANPYNEQFF
12	TRBV11-2	TRBJ1-1	CASSLRRTEAFF
13	TRBV24-1	TRBJ1-4	CATSEGDRRELFF
17	TRBV2	TRBJ2-3	CASSESGGATSTDTQYF
16	TRBV5-1	TRBJ1-3	CASSLAGTGFGNTIYF
15	TRBV7-7	TRBJ2-1	CASSLGASSYNEQFF
13	TRBV2	TRBJ2-7	CASSNSFFDEQYF
17	TRBV3-1/TRBV3-2	TRBJ2-2	CASSQAFLAGVTGELFF
18	TRBV5-1	TRBJ2-2	CASSPRPGQGAPTGELFF
13	TRBV19	TRBJ2-3	CASSIAGTDTQYF
19	TRBV10-3	TRBJ2-5	CAISESTVGSGGARETQYF
19	TRBV4-3	TRBJ1-6	CASSQEGGRKSSYNSPLHF
14	TRBV30	TRBJ2-7	CAWRSGPGSYEQYF
15	TRBV6-5	TRBJ2-5	CASSWGTPLQETQYF
14	TRBV12-5	TRBJ1-1	CASGLGTGGTEAFF
14	TRBV5-4	TRBJ2-7	CASSVPGGSYEQYF
18	TRBV24-1	TRBJ2-1	CATSDSGLAGASYNEQFF
15	TRBV10-2	TRBJ1-2	CASSESSGRRGGYTF
17	TRBV18	TRBJ2-5	CASSPPPIGGGQETQYF
16	TRBV18	TRBJ1-5	CASSPLPQGGGQPQHF
15	TRBV18	TRBJ2-7	CASSPPSTADYEQYF
14	TRBV4-2	TRBJ1-1	CASSQLGANTEAFF
17	TRBV7-6	TRBJ2-1	CASSSRRAGGPIGEQFF
16	TRBV28	TRBJ1-5	CASSPPGLGSNQPQHF
17	TRBV24-1	TRBJ2-1	CATSDAGLAGTYNEQFF
16	TRBV4-1	TRBJ2-3	CASSHQAGRSTDTQYF
14	TRBV19	TRBJ1-2	CASSISSREAGYTF
14	TRBV5-8	TRBJ2-3	CASSWGQGADTQYF
17	TRBV6-1	TRBJ2-5	CASSEYAPGLVYETQYF
15	TRBV6-1	TRBJ1-5	CASSEAGQGRQPQHF
14	TRBV7-2	TRBJ1-2	CASSLTQGNYGYTF
13	TRBV5-1	TRBJ1-1	CASARTGNTEAFF
14	TRBV5-4	TRBJ1-6	CASSLDREHSPLHF
14	TRBV19	TRBJ2-7	CASSKSGGTYEQYF
13	TRBV30	TRBJ2-1	CAWSVRPGNEQFF
14	TRBV24-1	TRBJ1-5	CATNGAGGNQPQHF
15	TRBV28	TRBJ2-7	CASSLFLAGTYEQYF
15	TRBV28	TRBJ2-3	CASRHRTGRADTQYF
16	TRBV5-4	TRBJ1-1	CASSLGRTGMNTEAFF
15	TRBV28	TRBJ1-5	CASSSPSFGNQPQHF
14	TRBV4-1	TRBJ1-2	CASSTGTGSAGYTF
20	TRBV4-1	TRBJ1-1	CASSQKLPGQGSSLGTEAFF
16	TRBV27	TRBJ2-6	CASRPSGGSGANVLTF
14	TRBV6-5	TRBJ1-2	CASSPGQGRFGYTF
15	TRBV28	TRBJ1-2	CASSSQGAINYGYTF
12	TRBV10-3	TRBJ2-3	CAMGTRPDTQYF
15	TRBV2	TRBJ2-2	CASSKRTGGTGELFF
15	TRBV6-2/TRBV6-3	TRBJ2-7	CASSYFPVGENEQYF
13	TRBV2	TRBJ1-1	CASSVKGQAEAFF
17	TRBV19	TRBJ2-6	CASSQGQGAPGANVLTF
15	TRBV11-2	TRBJ1-5	CASSLDWGQNQPQHF
16	TRBV6-2/TRBV6-3	TRBJ1-1	CASSYRGTSRGAEAFF
16	TRBV6-1	TRBJ1-1	CASSAEGASMNTEAFF